This TCR beta chain was documented in a study of CD8 T cells in ankylosing spondylitis. Study outcomes and limitations: Researchers reportedly found disease-linked clones significantly enriched in matched ankylosing spondylitis synovial fluid. Characteristic, it appeared, of ankylosing spondylitis blood was a TCR beta motif of eight or nine highly homologous variants.

With 4 bases removed from V and 5 bases from J, the gap between germline ends came to 16 bases. CDR3 size: 15 residues. Germline CDR1 LGHDT, CDR2 YNNKEL (reference sequence). This clonotype was seen a few times. No antigen is known for it. Generation of TCR beta libraries employed quantitative 5'-RACE incorporating molecular barcodes. Each CDR3 protein is one row after TCRdb ran MiXCR on the 5' RACE reads. The sample yields around 300,000 distinct CDR3 sequences, roughly 14% seen once. The chain joins TRBV3-1 to TRBJ2-3, with a tentative D call TRBD2 (6 bases). Material for sequencing was blood, either unsorted or a sorted T cell fraction (not recorded which). This TCR was recovered from a male donor with ankylosing spondylitis or in good health (not recorded which). CDR3 protein: CASSRRLEGLDTQYF. The DNA for the CDR3 is TGTGCCAGCAGCCGGAGACTGGAGGGGCTAGATACGCAGTATTTT.